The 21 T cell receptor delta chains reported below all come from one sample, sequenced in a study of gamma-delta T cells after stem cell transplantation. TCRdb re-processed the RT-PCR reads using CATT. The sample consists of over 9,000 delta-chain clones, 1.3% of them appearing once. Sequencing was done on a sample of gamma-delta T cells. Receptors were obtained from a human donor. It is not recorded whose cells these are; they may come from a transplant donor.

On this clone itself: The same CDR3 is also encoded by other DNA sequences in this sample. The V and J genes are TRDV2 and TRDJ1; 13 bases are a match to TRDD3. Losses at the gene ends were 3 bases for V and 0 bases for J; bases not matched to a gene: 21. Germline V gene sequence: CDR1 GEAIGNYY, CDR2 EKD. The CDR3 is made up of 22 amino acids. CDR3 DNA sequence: TGTGCCTGTGACCCCATTACTGGGGGATACGATAATAATAAAAAGTACACCGATAAACTCATCTTT. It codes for CACDPITGGYDNNKKYTDKLIF.

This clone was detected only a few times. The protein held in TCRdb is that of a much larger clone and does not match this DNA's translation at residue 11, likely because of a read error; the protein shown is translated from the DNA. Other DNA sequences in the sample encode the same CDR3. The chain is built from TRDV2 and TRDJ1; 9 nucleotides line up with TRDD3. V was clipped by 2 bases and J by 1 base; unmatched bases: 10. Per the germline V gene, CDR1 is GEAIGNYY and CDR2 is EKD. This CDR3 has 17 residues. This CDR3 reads CACDMVLGESCTDKLIF. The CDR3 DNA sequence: TGTGCCTGTGACATGGTACTGGGGGAATCCTGCACCGATAAACTCATCTTT.

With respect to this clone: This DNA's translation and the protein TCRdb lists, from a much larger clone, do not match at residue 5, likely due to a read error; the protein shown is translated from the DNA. DNA of the CDR3: TGTGCCTGTGACACTCTTCCTACGCGCTTTCCTACAGCACAACTCTTCTTT. Translation gives CACDTLPTRFPTAQLFF. The rearrangement joins TRDV2 to TRDJ2; 8 nucleotides align to TRDD2. The germline V gene has CDR1 GEAIGNYY and CDR2 EKD. J was trimmed by 5 bases and V by 1 base; bases with no gene match: 11. This CDR3 has 17 amino acids.

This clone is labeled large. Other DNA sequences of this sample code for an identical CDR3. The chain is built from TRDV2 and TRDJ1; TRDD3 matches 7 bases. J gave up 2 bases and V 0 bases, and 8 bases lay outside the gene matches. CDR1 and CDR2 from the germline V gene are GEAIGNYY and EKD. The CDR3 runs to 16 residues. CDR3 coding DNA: TGTGCCTGTGACACCCTCGGGGGATCGAGAACCGATAAACTCATCTTT. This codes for CACDTLGGSRTDKLIF.

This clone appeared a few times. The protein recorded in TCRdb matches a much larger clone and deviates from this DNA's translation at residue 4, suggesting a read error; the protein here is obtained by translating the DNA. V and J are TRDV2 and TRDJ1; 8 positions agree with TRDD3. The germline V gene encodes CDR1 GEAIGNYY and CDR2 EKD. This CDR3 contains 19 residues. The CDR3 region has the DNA TGTGCCTGTGGCACCGTTGCTGGGGGAGCCGCTCTGAGTACCGATAAACTCATCTTT. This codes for CACGTVAGGAALSTDKLIF.

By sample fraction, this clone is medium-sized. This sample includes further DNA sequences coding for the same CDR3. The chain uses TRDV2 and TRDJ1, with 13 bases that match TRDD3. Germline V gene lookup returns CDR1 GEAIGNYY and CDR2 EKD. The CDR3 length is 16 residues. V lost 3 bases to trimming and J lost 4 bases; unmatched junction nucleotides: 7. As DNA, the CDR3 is TGTGCCTGTGACCCCGTACTGGGGGATACGTTCGATAAACTCATCTTT. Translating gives CACDPVLGDTFDKLIF.

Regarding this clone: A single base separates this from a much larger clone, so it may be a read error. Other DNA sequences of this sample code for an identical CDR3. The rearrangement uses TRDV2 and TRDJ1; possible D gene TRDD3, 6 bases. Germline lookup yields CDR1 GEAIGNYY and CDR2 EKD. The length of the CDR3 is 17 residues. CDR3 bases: TGTGCCTGTGACACCGTTGGGGGCATTTCGTACACCGATAAACTTATCTTT. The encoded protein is CACDTVGGISYTDKLIF.

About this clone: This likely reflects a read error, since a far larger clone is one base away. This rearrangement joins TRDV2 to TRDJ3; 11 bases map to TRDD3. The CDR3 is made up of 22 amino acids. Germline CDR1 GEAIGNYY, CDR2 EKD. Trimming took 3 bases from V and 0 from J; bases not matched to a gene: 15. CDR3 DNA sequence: TGTGCCTGTGACCAGGTGGATGGGGGATACGCGGAAAGCTCCTGGGACACCCGACAGATGTTTTTC. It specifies CACDQVDGGYAESSWDTRQMFF.

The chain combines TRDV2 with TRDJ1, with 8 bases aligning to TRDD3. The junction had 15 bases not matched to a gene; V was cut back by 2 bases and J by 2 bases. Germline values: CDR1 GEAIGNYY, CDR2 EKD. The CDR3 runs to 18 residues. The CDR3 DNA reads TGTGCCTGTGACATGATTGGGGGATCATTCGCGACAACCGATAAACTCATCTTT. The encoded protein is CACDMIGGSFATTDKLIF.

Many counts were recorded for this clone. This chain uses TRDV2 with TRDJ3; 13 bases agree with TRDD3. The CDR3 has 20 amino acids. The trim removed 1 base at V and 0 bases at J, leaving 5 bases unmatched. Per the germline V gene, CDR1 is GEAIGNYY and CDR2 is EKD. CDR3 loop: CACDTVLGDTSSWDTRQMFF. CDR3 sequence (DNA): TGTGCCTGTGACACGGTACTGGGGGATACGAGCTCCTGGGACACCCGACAGATGTTTTTC.

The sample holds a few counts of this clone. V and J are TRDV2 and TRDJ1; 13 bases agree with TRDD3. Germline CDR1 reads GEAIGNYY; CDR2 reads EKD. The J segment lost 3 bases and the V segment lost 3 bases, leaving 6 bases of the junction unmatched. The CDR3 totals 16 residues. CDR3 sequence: CACDPLLGDTSDKLIF. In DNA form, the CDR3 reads TGTGCCTGTGACCCCCTACTGGGGGATACGTCCGATAAACTCATCTTT.

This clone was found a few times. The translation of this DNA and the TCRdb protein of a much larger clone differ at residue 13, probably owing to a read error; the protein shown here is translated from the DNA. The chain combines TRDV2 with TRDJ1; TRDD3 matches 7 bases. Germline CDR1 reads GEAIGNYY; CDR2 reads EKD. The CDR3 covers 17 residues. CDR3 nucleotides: TGTGCCTGTGACCTTGTATCTGGGGGTAGGTACACCAATAAACTCATCTTT. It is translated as CACDLVSGGRYTNKLIF.

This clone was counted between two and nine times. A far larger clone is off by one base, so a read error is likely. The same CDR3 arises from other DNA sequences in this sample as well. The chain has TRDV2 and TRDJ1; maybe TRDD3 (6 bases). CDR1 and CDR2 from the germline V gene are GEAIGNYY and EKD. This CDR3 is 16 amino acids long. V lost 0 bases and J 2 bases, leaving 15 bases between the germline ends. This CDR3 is CACDTVGGRGTDKLIF. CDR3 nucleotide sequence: TGTGCCTGTGACACCGTGGGGGGCCGAGGTACCGATAAACTCATCTTT.

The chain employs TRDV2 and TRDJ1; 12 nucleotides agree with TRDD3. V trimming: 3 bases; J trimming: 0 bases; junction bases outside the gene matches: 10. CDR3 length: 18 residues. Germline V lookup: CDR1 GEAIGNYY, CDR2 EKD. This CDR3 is CACDRLLGDTRYTDKLIF. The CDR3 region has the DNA TGTGCCTGTGACCGATTACTGGGGGATACAAGGTACACCGATAAACTCATCTTT.

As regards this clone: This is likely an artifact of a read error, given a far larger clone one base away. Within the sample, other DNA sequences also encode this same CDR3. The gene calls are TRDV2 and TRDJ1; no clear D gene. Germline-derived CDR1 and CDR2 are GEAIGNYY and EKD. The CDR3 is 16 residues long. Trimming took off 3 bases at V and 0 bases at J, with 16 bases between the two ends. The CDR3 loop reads CACDPVSGAYTDKLIF. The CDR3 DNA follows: TGTGCCTGTGACCCCGTGAGTGGAGCGTACACCGATAAACTCATCTTT.

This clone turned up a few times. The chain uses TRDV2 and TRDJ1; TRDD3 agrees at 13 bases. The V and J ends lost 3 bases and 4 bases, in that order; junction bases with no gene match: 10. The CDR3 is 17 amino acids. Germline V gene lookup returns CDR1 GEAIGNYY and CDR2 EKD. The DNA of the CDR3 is TGTGCCTGTGACTCCCTTATACTGGGGGATACGGGCGATAAACTCATCTTT. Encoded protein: CACDSLILGDTGDKLIF.

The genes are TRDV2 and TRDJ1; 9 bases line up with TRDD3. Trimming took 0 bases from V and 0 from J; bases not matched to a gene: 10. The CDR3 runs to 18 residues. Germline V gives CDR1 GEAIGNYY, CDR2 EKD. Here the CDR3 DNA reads TGTGCCTGTGACACCGTTTTAACTGGGGGAAAGTACACCGATAAACTCATCTTT. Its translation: CACDTVLTGGKYTDKLIF.

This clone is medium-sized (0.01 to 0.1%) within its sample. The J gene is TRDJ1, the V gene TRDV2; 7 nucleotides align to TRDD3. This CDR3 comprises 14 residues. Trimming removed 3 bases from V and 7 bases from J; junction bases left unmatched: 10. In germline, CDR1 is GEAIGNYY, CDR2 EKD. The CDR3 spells CACDPLEAGGKLIF. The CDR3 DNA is TGTGCCTGTGACCCGCTGGAGGCTGGGGGTAAACTCATCTTT.

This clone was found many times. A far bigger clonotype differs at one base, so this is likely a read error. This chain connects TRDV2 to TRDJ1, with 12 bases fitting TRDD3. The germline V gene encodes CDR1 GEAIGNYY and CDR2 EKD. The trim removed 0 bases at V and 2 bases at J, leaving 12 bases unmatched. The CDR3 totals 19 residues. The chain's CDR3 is CACDTVAGGYARLTDKLIF. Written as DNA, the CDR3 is TGTGCCTGTGACACCGTCGCTGGGGGATACGCCCGGTTAACCGATAAACTCATCTTT.

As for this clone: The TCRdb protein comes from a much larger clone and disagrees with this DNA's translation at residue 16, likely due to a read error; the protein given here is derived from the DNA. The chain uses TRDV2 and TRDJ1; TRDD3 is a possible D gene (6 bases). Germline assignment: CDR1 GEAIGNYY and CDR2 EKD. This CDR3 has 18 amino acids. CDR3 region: CACDTVIGMGAHTDKPIF. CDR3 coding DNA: TGTGCCTGTGACACCGTGATCGGGATGGGGGCCCACACCGATAAACCCATCTTT.

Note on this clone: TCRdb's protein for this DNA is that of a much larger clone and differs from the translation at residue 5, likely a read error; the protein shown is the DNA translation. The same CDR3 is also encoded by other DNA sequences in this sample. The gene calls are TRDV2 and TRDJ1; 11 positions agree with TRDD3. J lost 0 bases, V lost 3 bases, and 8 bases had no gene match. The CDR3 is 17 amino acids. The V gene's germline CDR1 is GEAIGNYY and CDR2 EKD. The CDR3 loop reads CACDLLGDTRYTDKLIF. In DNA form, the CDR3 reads TGTGCCTGTGACCTCCTGGGGGATACTCGGTACACCGATAAACTCATCTTT.